The text below deals with one T cell receptor beta chain. Its antigen is unknown. The data were obtained in a study of T cells in localized non-small cell lung cancer. Study-wide points: Within adjacent lung there appeared a median approximately 58 of the top 100 tumor clones.

Sequencing was performed with immunoSEQ multiplex PCR; in TCRdb, only in-frame clones are kept and a portion is missing. The sample has around 78,000 clones, 80% seen once. The sequence derives from a female donor older than 55 with stage I lung adenocarcinoma. Here the sequenced sample was peripheral blood, taken before any cancer treatment.

The CDR3 DNA sequence: TGTGCCAGCAGCTGGGGGAGCTCCTACGAGCAGTACTTC. Amino acid sequence: CASSWGSSYEQYF. This chain joins TRBV7-2 and TRBJ2-7, with D perhaps TRBD1 or TRBD2 (5 bases each). Trimming left V 4 bases short and J 0 bases short, with 7 bases between. This CDR3 comprises 13 residues. Germline V gene data show CDR1 as SGHTA and CDR2 as FQGNSA.